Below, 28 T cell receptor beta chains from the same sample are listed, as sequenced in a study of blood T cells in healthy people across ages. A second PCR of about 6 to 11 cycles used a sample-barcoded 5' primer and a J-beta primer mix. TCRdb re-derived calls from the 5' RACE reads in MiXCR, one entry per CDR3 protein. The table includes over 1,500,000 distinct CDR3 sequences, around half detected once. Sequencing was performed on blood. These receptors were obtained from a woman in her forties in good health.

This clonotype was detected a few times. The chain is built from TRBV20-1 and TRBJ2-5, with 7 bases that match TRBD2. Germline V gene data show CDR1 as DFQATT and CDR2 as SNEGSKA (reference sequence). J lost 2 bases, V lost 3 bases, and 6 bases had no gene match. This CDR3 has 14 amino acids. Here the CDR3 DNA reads TGCAGTGCTAGCAAAGCCGGGAGGCAAGAGACCCAGTACTTC. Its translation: CSASKAGRQETQYF.

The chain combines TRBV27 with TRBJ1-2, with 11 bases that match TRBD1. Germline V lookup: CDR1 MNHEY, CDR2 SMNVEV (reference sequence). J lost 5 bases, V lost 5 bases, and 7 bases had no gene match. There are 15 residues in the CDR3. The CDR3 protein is CASSKEGTGGYGYTF. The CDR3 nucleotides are TGTGCCAGCAGTAAAGAAGGGACAGGGGGTTATGGCTACACCTTC.

The CDR3 DNA follows: TGCAGTGCCCGGGATAAATTTAATGAAAAACTGTTTTTT. Translating it yields CSARDKFNEKLFF. The chain is built from TRBV20-1 and TRBJ1-4; D is uncertain. The germline V gene encodes CDR1 DFQATT and CDR2 SNEGSKA (reference sequence). The V end lost 6 bases, the J end lost 4 bases, and 12 bases lay between the germline ends. This CDR3 spans 13 amino acids.

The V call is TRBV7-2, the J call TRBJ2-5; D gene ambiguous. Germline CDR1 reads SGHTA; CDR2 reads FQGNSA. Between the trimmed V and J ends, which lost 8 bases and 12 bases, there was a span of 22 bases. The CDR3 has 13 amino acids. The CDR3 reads CASVDRLPASKYF. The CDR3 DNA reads TGTGCCAGCGTCGATCGCCTTCCCGCGTCCAAGTACTTC.

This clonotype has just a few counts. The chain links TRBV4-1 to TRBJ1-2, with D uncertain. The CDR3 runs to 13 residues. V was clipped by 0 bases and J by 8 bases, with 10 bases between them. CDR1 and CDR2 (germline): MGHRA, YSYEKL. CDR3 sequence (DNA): TGCGCCAGCAGCCAAGACGGCCTACGGGGCTACACCTTC. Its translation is CASSQDGLRGYTF.

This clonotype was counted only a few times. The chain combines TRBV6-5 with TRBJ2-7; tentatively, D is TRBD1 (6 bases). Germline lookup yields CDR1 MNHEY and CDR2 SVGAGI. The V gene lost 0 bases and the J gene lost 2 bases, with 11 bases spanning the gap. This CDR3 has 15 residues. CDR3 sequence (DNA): TGTGCCAGCAGTTACTCAAGGCAGGGGCCCTACGAGCAGTACTTC. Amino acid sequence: CASSYSRQGPYEQYF.

As DNA, the CDR3 is TGCGCCAGCAGCCAAGAACCTAGCGGGAGGGCCTTGGATGAGCAGTTCTTC. This gives the protein CASSQEPSGRALDEQFF. This chain uses TRBV4-3 with TRBJ2-1; 12 positions match TRBD2. Trimming removed 0 bases from V and 8 bases from J; junction bases left unmatched: 8. The CDR3 length is 17 residues. Germline lookup yields CDR1 LGHNA and CDR2 YSLEER.

CDR3 sequence reads: CASSPGQGALEPQHF. Written as DNA, the CDR3 is TGTGCCAGCAGCCCTGGACAGGGGGCATTAGAGCCCCAGCATTTT. The rearrangement joins TRBV9 to TRBJ1-5, with TRBD1 matching over 11 bases. Trimming removed 4 bases from V and 8 bases from J; junction bases left unmatched: 8. Germline V gives CDR1 SGDLS, CDR2 YYNGEE. CDR3 length: 15 amino acids.

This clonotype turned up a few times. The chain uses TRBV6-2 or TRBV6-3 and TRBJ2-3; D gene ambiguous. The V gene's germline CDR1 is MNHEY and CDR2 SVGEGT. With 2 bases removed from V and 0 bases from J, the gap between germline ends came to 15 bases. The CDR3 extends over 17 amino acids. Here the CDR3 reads CASSYVVTVPSTDTQYF. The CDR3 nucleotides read TGTGCCAGCAGTTACGTAGTGACGGTACCTAGCACAGATACGCAGTATTTT.

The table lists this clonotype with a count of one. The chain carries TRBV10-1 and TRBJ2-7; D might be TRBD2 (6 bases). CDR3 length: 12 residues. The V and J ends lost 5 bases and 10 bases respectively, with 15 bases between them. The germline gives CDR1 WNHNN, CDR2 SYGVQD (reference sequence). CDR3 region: CASSTGTSSQYF. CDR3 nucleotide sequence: TGCGCCAGCAGTACCGGGACTTCAAGCCAGTACTTC.

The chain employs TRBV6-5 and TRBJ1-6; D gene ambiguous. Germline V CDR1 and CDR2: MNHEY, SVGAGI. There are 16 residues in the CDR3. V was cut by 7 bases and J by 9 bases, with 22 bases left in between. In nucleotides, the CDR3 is TGTGCCAGCACCCTCACTGTCAACGGGTTTGGTTCACCCCTCCACTTT. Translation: CASTLTVNGFGSPLHF.

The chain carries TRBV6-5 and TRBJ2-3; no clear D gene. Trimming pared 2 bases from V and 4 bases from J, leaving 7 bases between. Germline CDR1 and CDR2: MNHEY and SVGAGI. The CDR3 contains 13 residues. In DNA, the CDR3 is TGTGCCAGCAGTTACCTACTGTCAGATACGCAGTATTTT. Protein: CASSYLLSDTQYF.

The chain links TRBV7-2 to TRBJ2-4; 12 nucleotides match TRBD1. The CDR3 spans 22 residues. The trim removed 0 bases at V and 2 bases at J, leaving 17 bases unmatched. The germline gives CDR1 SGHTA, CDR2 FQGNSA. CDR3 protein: CASSLAVVLSGQGALSKNIQYF. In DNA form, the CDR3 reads TGTGCCAGCAGCTTAGCGGTCGTACTATCGGGACAGGGGGCGTTATCCAAAAACATTCAGTACTTC.

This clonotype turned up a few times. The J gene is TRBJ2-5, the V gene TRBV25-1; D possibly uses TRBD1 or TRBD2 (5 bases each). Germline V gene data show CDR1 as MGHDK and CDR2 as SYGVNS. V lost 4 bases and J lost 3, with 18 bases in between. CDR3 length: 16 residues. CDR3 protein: CASSGTKGRGEETQYF. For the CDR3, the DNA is TGTGCCAGCAGTGGTACCAAGGGGAGAGGGGAAGAGACCCAGTACTTC. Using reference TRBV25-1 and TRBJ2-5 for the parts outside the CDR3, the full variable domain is EADIYQTPRYLVIGTGKKITLECSQTMGHDKMYWYQQDPGMELHLIHYSYGVNSTEKGDLSSESTVSRIRTEHFPLTLESARPSHTSQYLCASSGTKGRGEETQYFGPGTRLLVL.

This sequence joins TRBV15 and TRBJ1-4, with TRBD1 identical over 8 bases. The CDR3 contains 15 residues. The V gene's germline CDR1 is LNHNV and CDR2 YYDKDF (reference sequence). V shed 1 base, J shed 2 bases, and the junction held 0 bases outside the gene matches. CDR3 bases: TGTGCCACCAGCAGAGGACAGGGGACTAATGAAAAACTGTTTTTT. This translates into CATSRGQGTNEKLFF.

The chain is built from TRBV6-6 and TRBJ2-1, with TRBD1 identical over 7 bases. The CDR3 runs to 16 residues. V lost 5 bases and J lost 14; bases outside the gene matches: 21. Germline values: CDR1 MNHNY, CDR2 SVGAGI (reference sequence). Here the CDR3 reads CASSLRPADGQAAEFF. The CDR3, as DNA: TGTGCCAGCAGTCTTCGACCCGCAGACGGACAGGCGGCGGAGTTCTTC.

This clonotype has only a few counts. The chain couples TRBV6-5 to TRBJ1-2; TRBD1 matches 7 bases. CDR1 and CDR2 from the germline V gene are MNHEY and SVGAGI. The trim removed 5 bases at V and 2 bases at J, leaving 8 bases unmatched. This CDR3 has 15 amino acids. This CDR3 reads CASSDPGTANYGYTF. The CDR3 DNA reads TGTGCCAGCAGTGACCCCGGGACAGCGAACTATGGCTACACCTTC.

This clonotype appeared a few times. CDR3 protein: CASSSPEKGYSYEQYF. The CDR3 DNA reads as TGTGCCAGCAGCTCTCCTGAAAAGGGCTACTCCTACGAGCAGTACTTC. This chain uses TRBV7-9 with TRBJ2-7, with D unresolved. Germline lookup yields CDR1 SEHNR and CDR2 FQNEAQ (reference sequence). V shed 4 bases and J shed 0 bases, with 16 bases lying between them. This CDR3 region has 16 residues.

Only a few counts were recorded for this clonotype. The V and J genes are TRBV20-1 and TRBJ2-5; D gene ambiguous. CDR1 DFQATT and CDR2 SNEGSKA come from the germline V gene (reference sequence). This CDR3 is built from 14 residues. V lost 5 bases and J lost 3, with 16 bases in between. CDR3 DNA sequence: TGCAGTGCTGGGGTACCGGCTTCAAAAGAGACCCAGTACTTC. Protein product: CSAGVPASKETQYF.

The CDR3 is CATSSGNTDTQYF. In DNA, the CDR3 is TGTGCCACATCTAGCGGAAACACAGATACGCAGTATTTT. The V call is TRBV2, the J call TRBJ2-3; 7 bases align to TRBD2. The ends lost 10 bases at V and 2 bases at J; junction bases unmatched: 6. The CDR3 spans 13 residues. Germline V lookup: CDR1 SNHLY, CDR2 FYNNEI.

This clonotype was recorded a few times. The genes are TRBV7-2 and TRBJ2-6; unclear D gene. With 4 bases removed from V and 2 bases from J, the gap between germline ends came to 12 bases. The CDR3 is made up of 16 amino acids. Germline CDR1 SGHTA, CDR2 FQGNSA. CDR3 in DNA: TGTGCCAGCAGCTCAACTGGGGTTGCTGGGGCCAACGTCCTGACTTTC. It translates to CASSSTGVAGANVLTF. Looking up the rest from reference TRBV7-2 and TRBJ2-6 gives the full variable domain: GAGVSQSPSNKVTEKGKDVELRCDPISGHTALYWYRQSLGQGLEFLIYFQGNSAPDKSGLPSDRFSAERTGGSVSTLTIQRTQQEDSAVYLCASSSTGVAGANVLTFGAGSRLTVL.

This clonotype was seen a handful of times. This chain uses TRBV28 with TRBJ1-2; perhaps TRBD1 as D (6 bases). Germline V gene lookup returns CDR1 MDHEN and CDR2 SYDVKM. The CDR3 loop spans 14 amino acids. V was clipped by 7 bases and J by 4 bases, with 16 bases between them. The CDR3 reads CASKPLGHSYGYTF. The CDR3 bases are TGTGCCAGCAAGCCCCTGGGACACAGCTATGGCTACACCTTC.

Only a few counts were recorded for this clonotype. CDR3 sequence reads: CASSTAGTAYGYTF. The CDR3, as DNA: TGCGCCAGCAGCACTGCCGGGACAGCCTATGGCTACACCTTC. This chain links TRBV5-1 with TRBJ1-2; 7 positions agree with TRBD1. Looked up from germline, CDR1 is SGHRS and CDR2 is YFSETQ. J gave up 4 bases and V 4 bases, and 7 bases lay outside the gene matches. CDR3 length: 14 amino acids. Full variable domain (remainder filled in from reference TRBV5-1 and TRBJ1-2): KAGVTQTPRYLIKTRGQQVTLSCSPISGHRSVSWYQQTPGQGLQFLFEYFSETQRNKGNFPGRFSGRQFSNSRSEMNVSTLELGDSALYLCASSTAGTAYGYTFGSGTRLTVV.

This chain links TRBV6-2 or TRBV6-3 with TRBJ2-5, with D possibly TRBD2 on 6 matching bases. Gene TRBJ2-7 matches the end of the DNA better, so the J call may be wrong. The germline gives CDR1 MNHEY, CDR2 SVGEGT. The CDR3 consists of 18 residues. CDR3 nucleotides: TGTGCCAGCAGACACCCAGCAGTCGGGGGAGTAGGAGCCTGCGAGCAGTACTTC. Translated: CASRHPAVGGVGACEQYF.

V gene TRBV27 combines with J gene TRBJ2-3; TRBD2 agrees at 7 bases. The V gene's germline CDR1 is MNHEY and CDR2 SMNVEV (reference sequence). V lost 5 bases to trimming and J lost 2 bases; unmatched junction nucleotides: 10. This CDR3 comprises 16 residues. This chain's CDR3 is CASSPSSGDYTDTQYF. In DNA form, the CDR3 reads TGTGCCAGCAGTCCCTCTAGCGGAGATTACACAGATACGCAGTATTTT.

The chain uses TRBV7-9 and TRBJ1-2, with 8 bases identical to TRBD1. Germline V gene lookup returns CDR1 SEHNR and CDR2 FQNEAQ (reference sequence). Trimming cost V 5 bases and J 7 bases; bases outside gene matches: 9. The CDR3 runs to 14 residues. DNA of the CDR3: TGTGCCAGCAGCCCGGATGACAGGGGAGGTGGCTACACCTTC. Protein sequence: CASSPDDRGGGYTF.

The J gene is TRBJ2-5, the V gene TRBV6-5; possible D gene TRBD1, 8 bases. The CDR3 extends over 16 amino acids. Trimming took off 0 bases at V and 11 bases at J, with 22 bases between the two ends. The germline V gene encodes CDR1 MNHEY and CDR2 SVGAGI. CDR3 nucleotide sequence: TGTGCCAGCAGTTACTCCCCCGGGCAGGGGGCGGGGGAGCAGTACTTC. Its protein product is CASSYSPGQGAGEQYF.

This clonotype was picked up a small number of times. DNA for the CDR3: TGTGCCAGCAGAGGTGGGGGGGACGAGCAGTACTTC. Translating gives CASRGGGDEQYF. V gene TRBV7-9 combines with J gene TRBJ2-7, with 7 bases matching TRBD2. The length of the CDR3 is 12 residues. CDR1 is SEHNR, CDR2 FQNEAQ, per germline (reference sequence). V was pared by 6 bases and J by 5 bases, with 4 bases of the junction left unmatched.